The 22 T cell receptor beta chains listed next were all sequenced from one sample in a study of blood T cell repertoires in COVID-19. Profiled with immunoSEQ multiplex PCR; TCRdb holds only in-frame clones, not every one. This sample yields roughly 250,000 clones, of which about 85% are seen a single time; about 3% belongs to the top ten. What was sequenced was PBMCs or T cells enriched from blood (not recorded which). These receptors were collected from a woman aged 45-60 years who had recovered from COVID-19.

This clone has a single count. The CDR3 DNA is TGTGCCAGCAGCTTAACCAGGGCGGTTCCCGGGGAGCTGTTTTTT. Translating gives CASSLTRAVPGELFF. J is TRBJ2-2 and V is TRBV7-8; a weak D match, TRBD1 (5 bases). Germline assignment: CDR1 SGHVS and CDR2 FQNEAQ. V lost 2 bases and J 6 bases, leaving 13 bases between the germline ends. This CDR3 has 15 amino acids.

This clone was seen once. V usage is TRBV11-2 and J usage is TRBJ1-6; TRBD1 matches 9 bases. Germline CDR1 reads SGHAT; CDR2 reads FQNNGV. V was pared by 5 bases and J by 9 bases, with 5 bases of the junction left unmatched. The CDR3 has 14 residues. The CDR3 reads CASSRTGAGSPLHF. CDR3 nucleotides: TGTGCCAGCAGCCGGACAGGGGCTGGTTCACCCCTCCACTTT. Full variable domain (remainder filled in from reference TRBV11-2 and TRBJ1-6): EAGVAQSPRYKIIEKRQSVAFWCNPISGHATLYWYQQILGQGPKLLIQFQNNGVVDDSQLPKDRFSAERLKGVDSTLKIQPAKLEDSAVYLCASSRTGAGSPLHFGNGTRLTVT.

The chain carries TRBV5-4 and TRBJ2-2, with TRBD1 identical over 9 bases. CDR1 is SGHNT, CDR2 YYREEE, per germline (reference sequence). Germline trimming cut 4 bases from V and 4 bases from J; bases unmatched to any gene: 2. This CDR3 is built from 14 residues. CDR3 loop: CASSLQGATGELFF. As DNA, the CDR3 is TGTGCCAGCAGCCTACAGGGGGCCACCGGGGAGCTGTTTTTT.

J is TRBJ2-7 and V is TRBV28, with D tentatively TRBD2 (6 bases). The CDR3 length is 15 residues. V shed 5 bases and J shed 0 bases, with 14 bases lying between them. Germline CDR1 MDHEN, CDR2 SYDVKM. The CDR3 bases are TGTGCCAGCAGTCCCTCTCGGCGGGGCTCCTACGAGCAGTACTTC. Protein product: CASSPSRRGSYEQYF.

This chain connects TRBV6-5 to TRBJ1-6; 10 bases fit TRBD1. With 1 base clipped from V and 7 bases from J, the junction kept 4 bases outside the gene matches. The CDR3 extends over 16 amino acids. The germline gives CDR1 MNHEY, CDR2 SVGAGI. The CDR3 loop reads CASSYFGTGENSPLHF. CDR3 sequence (DNA): TGTGCCAGCAGTTACTTTGGGACAGGGGAAAATTCACCCCTCCACTTT.

This sequence joins TRBV12-5 and TRBJ2-5; D ambiguous. The V gene lost 9 bases and the J gene lost 2 bases, with 13 bases spanning the gap. This CDR3 is 13 amino acids long. Germline CDR1 and CDR2: LGHNT and FRNRAP. The CDR3 DNA is TGTGCTAGCGCGAGTAGTGAGCAAGAGACCCAGTACTTC. Translating it yields CASASSEQETQYF. The full variable domain, completed using reference TRBV12-5 and TRBJ2-5, is DARVTQTPRHKVTEMGQEVTMRCQPILGHNTVFWYRQTMMQGLELLAYFRNRAPLDDSGMPKDRFSAEMPDATLATLKIQPSEPRDSAVYFCASASSEQETQYFGPGTRLLVL.

CDR3 nucleotides: TGCGCCAGCAGTGAGTCAACCGGACTAGCCACCAACACAGAGAGGAACACGCAGTATTTT. Amino acid sequence: CASSESTGLATNTERNTQYF. The chain combines TRBV10-1 with TRBJ2-3; 8 bases align to TRBD2. V lost 0 bases and J lost 9; bases outside the gene matches: 23. Germline lookup yields CDR1 WNHNN and CDR2 SYGVQD (reference sequence). This CDR3 has 20 amino acids.

The V gene is TRBV15, the J gene TRBJ1-5; 10 bases map to TRBD1. CDR1 and CDR2 from the germline V gene are LNHNV and YYDKDF (reference sequence). The J segment lost 5 bases and the V segment lost 1 base, leaving 2 bases of the junction unmatched. The CDR3 length is 15 residues. CDR3: CATSRGTGGHQPQHF. DNA for the CDR3: TGTGCCACCAGCAGAGGGACAGGGGGGCATCAGCCCCAGCATTTT.

The chain is built from TRBV10-3 and TRBJ1-5; D not resolved. CDR1 ENHRY and CDR2 SYGVKD come from the germline V gene. The CDR3 runs 16 residues. Trimming left V 0 bases short and J 3 bases short, with 12 bases between. This chain's CDR3 is CAISESKEQINQPQHF. The CDR3 DNA reads TGTGCCATCAGTGAGTCAAAGGAGCAGATCAATCAGCCCCAGCATTTT.

This clone occurred once. The chain uses TRBV11-2 and TRBJ2-3; 8 bases agree with TRBD1. Germline V gene lookup returns CDR1 SGHAT and CDR2 FQNNGV. The V segment lost 3 bases and the J segment 0 bases; nucleotides outside the gene matches: 11. CDR3 length: 18 amino acids. The CDR3 DNA follows: TGTGCCAGCAGCTTGGGGCGAGGCCAGGGGGCCAGCACAGATACGCAGTATTTT. Protein product: CASSLGRGQGASTDTQYF.

The rearrangement uses TRBV6-2 or TRBV6-3 and TRBJ2-7; D is ambiguous. V gave up 6 bases and J gave up 0 bases, with 12 bases separating them. CDR3 size: 14 residues. Germline V gives CDR1 MNHEY, CDR2 SVGEGT. The CDR3 DNA is TGTGCCAGCAGCCGAGCGACGGACTCCTACGAGCAGTACTTC. As protein: CASSRATDSYEQYF.

The DNA for the CDR3 is TGCGCCAGCAGCTCAGCGGGAGGTTCCTACAATGAGCAGTTCTTC. It specifies CASSSAGGSYNEQFF. The V call is TRBV5-1, the J call TRBJ2-1, with TRBD2 matching 9 bases. The CDR3 is 15 residues long. Germline V gene sequence: CDR1 SGHRS, CDR2 YFSETQ. The V and J ends lost 3 bases and 1 base, in that order; junction bases with no gene match: 2.

The CDR3 loop is CASRHDPGQGYRPQHF. The CDR3 coding sequence is TGTGCCAGCAGACACGATCCGGGACAGGGCTATCGGCCCCAGCATTTT. This chain uses TRBV28 with TRBJ1-5, with TRBD1 identical over 9 bases. Looked up from germline, CDR1 is MDHEN and CDR2 is SYDVKM. The CDR3 extends over 16 amino acids. J was trimmed by 9 bases and V by 6 bases; bases with no gene match: 15.

The J gene is TRBJ2-5, the V gene TRBV7-2; D might be TRBD2 (5 bases). V was cut by 4 bases and J by 4 bases, with 13 bases left in between. Germline CDR1 is SGHTA and CDR2 is FQGNSA. This CDR3 contains 14 residues. CDR3 sequence reads: CASSSTAGVETQYF. CDR3 nucleotide sequence: TGTGCCAGCAGCTCGACGGCGGGTGTAGAGACCCAGTACTTC.

The chain is built from TRBV7-3 and TRBJ2-3; the match to TRBD2 covers 8 bases. CDR3 length equals 15 residues. Germline V gene sequence: CDR1 SGHTA, CDR2 FQGTGA. V shed 4 bases, J shed 7 bases, and the junction held 10 bases outside the gene matches. CDR3 coding DNA: TGTGCCAGCAGCTCCCCGGGGGGGAGTGCGTATACGCAGTATTTT. It is translated as CASSSPGGSAYTQYF.

V and J are TRBV7-2 and TRBJ1-6, with D hard to call. Per the germline V gene, CDR1 is SGHTA and CDR2 is FQGNSA. The V and J ends lost 2 bases and 0 bases respectively, with 11 bases between them. The length of the CDR3 is 17 residues. CDR3 region: CASSLMSWSSYNSPLHF. The CDR3 DNA sequence: TGTGCCAGCAGCTTAATGTCCTGGAGCTCCTATAATTCACCCCTCCACTTT.

This rearrangement joins TRBV6-5 to TRBJ2-7, with 11 nucleotides matching TRBD2. Germline loops: CDR1 MNHEY, CDR2 SVGAGI. Trimming took 6 bases from V and 6 from J; bases not matched to a gene: 10. This CDR3 has 15 residues. In DNA form, the CDR3 reads TGTGCCAGCAGGAAGACTAGCGGGGTTTCCGGCGAGCAGTACTTC. This gives the protein CASRKTSGVSGEQYF.

J is TRBJ2-5 and V is TRBV10-2, with 10 bases that match TRBD1. CDR1 and CDR2 (germline): WSHSY, SAAADI. J gave up 2 bases and V 6 bases, and 3 bases lay outside the gene matches. The CDR3 runs to 14 residues. CDR3 loop: CASRDRGRQETQYF. CDR3 bases: TGCGCCAGCAGGGACAGGGGGAGACAAGAGACCCAGTACTTC.

The chain combines TRBV27 with TRBJ1-3; D uncertain. Germline lookup yields CDR1 MNHEY and CDR2 SMNVEV (reference sequence). This CDR3 is 15 amino acids long. The V end lost 1 base, the J end lost 2 bases, and 9 bases lay between the germline ends. The CDR3 bases are TGTGCCAGCAGTTTATTTCGGGATACTGGAAACACCATATATTTT. Translating gives CASSLFRDTGNTIYF.

The chain combines TRBV7-9 with TRBJ2-3; TRBD2 agrees at 10 bases. Germline V lookup: CDR1 SEHNR, CDR2 FQNEAQ (reference sequence). Trimming removed 2 bases from V and 0 bases from J; junction bases left unmatched: 2. The CDR3 extends over 16 amino acids. In DNA form, the CDR3 reads TGTGCCAGCAGCTTAAGGACTAGCGGTAGCACAGATACGCAGTATTTT. Amino acids: CASSLRTSGSTDTQYF.

The chain combines TRBV19 with TRBJ2-7; TRBD2 agrees at 7 bases. Germline CDR1 is LNHDA and CDR2 is SQIVND (reference sequence). The CDR3 consists of 14 residues. Trimming cost V 6 bases and J 0 bases; bases outside gene matches: 5. CDR3 amino acids: CASRDSGSSYEQYF. The CDR3 coding sequence is TGTGCCAGTAGAGATAGCGGGTCCTCCTACGAGCAGTACTTC. The variable domain in full, completed from reference TRBV19 and TRBJ2-7, reads DGGITQSPKYLFRKEGQNVTLSCEQNLNHDAMYWYRQDPGQGLRLIYYSQIVNDFQKGDIAEGYSVSREKKESFPLTVTSAQKNPTAFYLCASRDSGSSYEQYFGPGTRLTVT.

V usage is TRBV18 and J usage is TRBJ1-6; 8 nucleotides agree with TRBD1. J lost 9 bases, V lost 3 bases, and 10 bases had no gene match. The CDR3 length is 16 residues. Germline CDR1 KGHSH, CDR2 LQKENI. The chain's CDR3 is CASSPTGDQGASPLHF. Here the CDR3 DNA reads TGTGCCAGCTCACCGACGGGCGATCAGGGGGCTTCACCCCTCCACTTT.